This T cell receptor (beta chain) was retrieved from a study of regulatory T cells in long-lasting Graves disease. Study-wide results and caveats: Preferential use of TRBV28, TRBJ1-2 and TRBJ2-5 was seen in persistent disease. Only peripheral blood was studied, not thyroid tissue.

Time point described: newly diagnosed GD, antithyroid drugs for less than 3 months. After RNA was extracted from PBMCs, the TCR library was made from it. Patient provenance is recorded as an endocrinology department in Xi'an, China. A note on this clonotype: Antigen unknown. The limits of the CDR3 on the DNA are not certain, so only TCRdb's listed CDR3 is given.

For TCR beta, libraries came from iRepertoire HTBI primers and Arm-PCR of CDR3 regions. One entry per CDR3 protein results from TCRdb running MiXCR on the multiplex PCR reads. Of a few hundred thousand distinct CDR3 sequences in the sample, approximately 15% were seen once. Germline CDR1 reads MDHEN; CDR2 reads SYDVKM. The CDR3 spans 17 residues, counting both ends. Another study also made use of these data, one on T cells in Graves' hyperthyroidism and ophthalmopathy. That investigation notes: The HTBI primer set drove a first-round RT-PCR of the TCR CDR3.

The sequencing here drew on peripheral blood mononuclear cells (PBMCs), taken at new diagnosis, from a patient treated with antithyroid drugs. This rearrangement joins TRBV28 to TRBJ2-3; TRBD1 is taken as the D call from the table, unchecked against the DNA. This receptor was obtained from a man aged 35-49 years with Graves disease. CDR3 amino acids: CASSFGNGRGPVDTQYF.